The 24 T cell receptor beta chains below were found in one sample sequenced in a study of cytomegalovirus exposure and HLA in healthy donors. Primers: 60 Vbeta forward and 13 Jbeta reverse. Assay used: immunoSEQ multiplex PCR; TCRdb lists only in-frame clones, some missing. The sample yields about 90,000 clones, around 90% seen once. The sequenced material came from PBMCs. The receptors here all came from a man in his late teens or twenties in good health and CMV-seronegative.

The chain couples TRBV10-3 to TRBJ2-2; D remains unclear. CDR3 length: 14 amino acids. V was shortened by 0 bases and J by 5 bases, with 7 bases between the two germline ends. The germline V gene encodes CDR1 ENHRY and CDR2 SYGVKD. CDR3 DNA sequence: TGTGCCATCAGTGAGTCAACTTGGACCGGGGAGCTGTTTTTT. This translates into CAISESTWTGELFF.

The V and J genes are TRBV5-1 and TRBJ1-1; no firm D call. Germline V gene lookup returns CDR1 SGHRS and CDR2 YFSETQ. CDR3 length: 14 residues. Deletions cut 0 bases from V and 6 bases from J, with 12 bases between. The chain's CDR3 is CASSLGSVLAEAFF. For the CDR3, the DNA is TGCGCCAGCAGCTTGGGGTCAGTTTTGGCTGAAGCTTTCTTT.

This clone turned up a few times. The rearrangement joins TRBV5-1 to TRBJ2-7, with D possibly TRBD2 on 7 matching bases. CDR3 length: 14 residues. The V end lost 1 base, the J end lost 6 bases, and 14 bases lay between the germline ends. Germline V gives CDR1 SGHRS, CDR2 YFSETQ. DNA of the CDR3: TGCGCCAGCAGCTTGAACACAGGGAGGGCCGAGCAGTACTTC. As protein: CASSLNTGRAEQYF. Full variable domain (missing parts from reference TRBV5-1 and TRBJ2-7): KAGVTQTPRYLIKTRGQQVTLSCSPISGHRSVSWYQQTPGQGLQFLFEYFSETQRNKGNFPGRFSGRQFSNSRSEMNVSTLELGDSALYLCASSLNTGRAEQYFGPGTRLTVT.

The gene calls are TRBV5-4 and TRBJ2-1; TRBD2 aligns across 8 bases. The V gene's germline CDR1 is SGHNT and CDR2 YYREEE (reference sequence). This CDR3 is built from 14 residues. With 1 base clipped from V and 10 bases from J, the junction kept 7 bases outside the gene matches. The CDR3 is CASSLNSGAREQFF. CDR3 bases: TGTGCCAGCAGCTTGAATAGCGGGGCCCGGGAGCAGTTCTTC.

The gene calls are TRBV19 and TRBJ2-6; D may be TRBD1 (5 bases). Trimming left V 1 base short and J 2 bases short, with 6 bases between. Germline V gives CDR1 LNHDA, CDR2 SQIVND (reference sequence). The length of the CDR3 is 15 residues. This CDR3 reads CASSIGGAGANVLTF. The CDR3 DNA reads TGTGCCAGTAGTATAGGGGGCGCTGGGGCCAACGTCCTGACTTTC.

V gene TRBV7-3 combines with J gene TRBJ2-1; D remains unclear. Trimming took 6 bases from V and 3 from J, leaving 12 bases between them. Germline loops: CDR1 SGHTA, CDR2 FQGTGA. This CDR3 region has 14 residues. The CDR3 spells CASSRGDFYNEQFF. The CDR3 DNA reads as TGTGCCAGCAGTCGAGGCGATTTCTACAATGAGCAGTTCTTC.

This clone has a handful of counts. At one end the junction does not follow the germline gene, possibly because of a read error. V is TRBV7-9 and J is TRBJ2-2; D remains unclear. This CDR3 comprises 15 residues. Germline CDR1 is SEHNR and CDR2 is FQNEAQ (reference sequence). CDR3 region: CSSSLVETFTGELFF. CDR3 DNA: TGTTCCAGCAGCTTAGTCGAGACTTTCACCGGGGAGCTGTTTTTT. The whole variable domain, remainder taken from reference TRBV7-9 and TRBJ2-2, is DTGVSQNPRHKITKRGQNVTFRCDPISEHNRLYWYRQTLGQGPEFLTYFQNEAQLEKSRLLSDRFSAERPKGSFSTLEIQRTEQGDSAMYLCSSSLVETFTGELFFGEGSRLTVL.

The chain combines TRBV5-8 with TRBJ1-5, with D hard to call. The CDR3 loop spans 13 amino acids. Trimming took 3 bases from V and 5 from J, leaving 9 bases between them. The germline V gene encodes CDR1 SGHTS and CDR2 YDEGEE. Here the CDR3 reads CASSYGVYQPQHF. CDR3 DNA: TGTGCCAGCAGCTATGGAGTATATCAGCCCCAGCATTTT.

The table lists this clone with a count of one. V usage is TRBV6-5 and J usage is TRBJ2-1; 14 bases line up with TRBD2. The CDR3 has 16 amino acids. The V and J ends lost 2 bases and 6 bases, in that order; junction bases with no gene match: 3. Germline V CDR1 and CDR2: MNHEY, SVGAGI. The CDR3 nucleotides are TGTGCCAGCAGTTACCGGGGACTAGCGGGAGTCAATGAGCAGTTCTTC. This sequence encodes CASSYRGLAGVNEQFF.

V and J are TRBV7-9 and TRBJ2-5; TRBD2 might be the D (7 bases). The CDR3 length is 15 residues. Germline V CDR1 and CDR2: SEHNR, FQNEAQ (reference sequence). Trimming removed 3 bases from V and 1 base from J, with 12 bases in between. The CDR3 spells CASSFGGGGQETQYF. The CDR3 DNA follows: TGTGCCAGCAGCTTCGGGGGAGGGGGCCAAGAGACCCAGTACTTC.

The rearrangement joins TRBV28 to TRBJ1-4, with D perhaps TRBD1 (5 bases). Germline V gene sequence: CDR1 MDHEN, CDR2 SYDVKM. CDR3 length equals 18 residues. V lost 6 bases, J lost 5 bases, and 25 bases lay in between. This CDR3 reads CASSRDASWTGGNEKLFF. CDR3 DNA sequence: TGTGCCAGCAGCCGGGATGCATCTTGGACGGGGGGGAATGAAAAACTGTTTTTT.

For this clone: This same CDR3 is encoded by further DNA sequences in the sample. The CDR3 DNA is TGCGCCAGCAGCTTGGTCTCGGGTTCCTACGAGCAGTACTTC. This codes for CASSLVSGSYEQYF. This rearrangement joins TRBV5-1 to TRBJ2-7, with D unresolved. V lost 0 bases, J lost 1 base, and 8 bases lay in between. CDR1 is SGHRS and CDR2 is YFSETQ in the germline V gene. The CDR3 sequence is 14 residues long. Full variable domain (rest looked up from reference TRBV5-1 and TRBJ2-7): KAGVTQTPRYLIKTRGQQVTLSCSPISGHRSVSWYQQTPGQGLQFLFEYFSETQRNKGNFPGRFSGRQFSNSRSEMNVSTLELGDSALYLCASSLVSGSYEQYFGPGTRLTVT.

V usage is TRBV25-1 and J usage is TRBJ2-7, with 9 bases that match TRBD1. This CDR3 contains 13 residues. CDR1 is MGHDK, CDR2 SYGVNS, per germline. V trimming: 4 bases; J trimming: 6 bases; junction bases outside the gene matches: 4. In nucleotides, the CDR3 is TGTGCCAGCAGTGGAGGGACAGGGACCGAGCAGTACTTC. Translating gives CASSGGTGTEQYF.

The J gene is TRBJ1-5, the V gene TRBV6-5, with TRBD1 matching 7 bases. Per germline, CDR1 MNHEY and CDR2 SVGAGI. Losses at the gene ends were 5 bases for V and 6 bases for J; bases not matched to a gene: 7. CDR3 length equals 14 residues. This chain's CDR3 is CASSTSGGFQPQHF. The CDR3 DNA sequence: TGTGCCAGCAGTACATCAGGGGGATTTCAGCCCCAGCATTTT.

V and J are TRBV27 and TRBJ2-7, with 9 nucleotides matching TRBD2. CDR1 is MNHEY and CDR2 is SMNVEV in the germline V gene (reference sequence). V dropped 6 bases and J dropped 0; count of bases not matched to a gene: 6. The CDR3 has 15 amino acids. The CDR3 DNA reads as TGTGCCAGCAGACCCCTAGCGGGACCCTCCTACGAGCAGTACTTC. Translating it yields CASRPLAGPSYEQYF.

The chain is built from TRBV27 and TRBJ2-1, with D possibly TRBD1 on 5 matching bases. CDR3 size: 15 residues. Germline lookup yields CDR1 MNHEY and CDR2 SMNVEV (reference sequence). Trimming pared 0 bases from V and 2 bases from J, leaving 8 bases between. The chain's CDR3 is CASSLSGVPYNEQFF. CDR3 DNA sequence: TGTGCCAGCAGTTTATCAGGGGTCCCCTACAATGAGCAGTTCTTC.

This rearrangement joins TRBV7-2 to TRBJ1-5, with 10 bases that match TRBD1. The germline V gene has CDR1 SGHTA and CDR2 FQGNSA. V dropped 5 bases and J dropped 4; count of bases not matched to a gene: 2. The CDR3 consists of 14 residues. In DNA form, the CDR3 reads TGTGCCAGCAGCCCGGACAGGGGGAATCAGCCCCAGCATTTT. It codes for CASSPDRGNQPQHF.

This chain links TRBV28 with TRBJ2-7; 10 positions agree with TRBD2. V lost 6 bases to trimming and J lost 9 bases; unmatched junction nucleotides: 20. Germline-derived CDR1 and CDR2 are MDHEN and SYDVKM. The CDR3 extends over 17 amino acids. CDR3 nucleotides: TGTGCCAGCAGGCCTACAACTAGCGGGAAGGCCCCTGGCGCGCAGTACTTC. Its protein product is CASRPTTSGKAPGAQYF.

The V and J genes are TRBV21-1 and TRBJ1-2; the D call TRBD1 from the table was never checked on the DNA. TRBV21-1 is designated a pseudogene. The CDR3 is made up of 24 amino acids. The CDR3 coding sequence is TGTGCCAGCACCCCCATTAACCCCCGACCAGGCACAAACTCCCCAGGCACAAACTTATTAGGCTACACCTTC. This translates into CASTPINPRPGTNSPGTNLLGYTF.

This chain links TRBV6-1 with TRBJ1-4; 8 nucleotides line up with TRBD1. Germline V lookup: CDR1 MNHNS, CDR2 SASEGT. V was clipped by 1 base and J by 8 bases; unmatched bases: 6. The CDR3 spans 15 residues. The CDR3 here is CASSEGTGGKEKLFF. The CDR3 DNA follows: TGTGCCAGCAGTGAAGGCACAGGGGGGAAAGAAAAACTGTTTTTT.

This clone was found once. The chain links TRBV18 to TRBJ2-5; 13 nucleotides line up with TRBD2. V lost 3 bases to trimming and J lost 4 bases; unmatched junction nucleotides: 2. This CDR3 comprises 15 residues. CDR1 and CDR2 (germline): KGHSH, LQKENI. CDR3 region: CASSPRLAGGETQYF. The CDR3 DNA follows: TGTGCCAGCTCACCCAGACTAGCGGGAGGAGAGACCCAGTACTTC.

V and J are TRBV18 and TRBJ2-7; 10 bases fit TRBD2. The J segment lost 2 bases and the V segment lost 6 bases, leaving 4 bases of the junction unmatched. Per germline, CDR1 KGHSH and CDR2 LQKENI. This CDR3 has 14 residues. The CDR3: CASSGTSVPYEQYF. The CDR3 nucleotides are TGTGCCAGCTCGGGGACTAGCGTTCCCTACGAGCAGTACTTC.

Regarding this clone: This CDR3 is also generated by other DNA sequences in the sample. The gene calls are TRBV27 and TRBJ2-3; D not resolved. CDR1 is MNHEY, CDR2 SMNVEV, per germline (reference sequence). V dropped 5 bases and J dropped 1 base, with 10 bases sitting between them. CDR3 length equals 14 residues. In DNA form, the CDR3 reads TGTGCCAGCAGTCCGTTATTCGGCACAGATACGCAGTATTTT. Amino acids: CASSPLFGTDTQYF.

The chain carries TRBV5-4 and TRBJ2-5; TRBD2 matches 7 bases. Germline V gene sequence: CDR1 SGHNT, CDR2 YYREEE (reference sequence). This CDR3 comprises 13 residues. The V segment lost 4 bases and the J segment 5 bases; nucleotides outside the gene matches: 5. The CDR3 loop reads CASSGRGRETQYF. Written as DNA, the CDR3 is TGTGCCAGCAGCGGGAGGGGTCGGGAGACCCAGTACTTC. Full variable domain (missing parts from reference TRBV5-4 and TRBJ2-5): ETGVTQSPTHLIKTRGQQVTLRCSSQSGHNTVSWYQQALGQGPQFIFQYYREEENGRGNFPPRFSGLQFPNYSSELNVNALELDDSALYLCASSGRGRETQYFGPGTRLLVL.